The text below deals with one TCR beta chain. The input for sorted-subset replicate PCRs was around 0.2 ug DNA, about 30,000 T cell genomes. In the original workflow: Filtering differed since immunoSEQ provided only junctions, with no quality scores. This table comes from immunoSEQ multiplex PCR, and its TCRdb copy is limited to in-frame clones, with some not included. V, J and clone size reflect that table, while D and trimming were determined from the DNA. The sample shows some 1.5 million clones, approximately 98% of them seen only once. The V end lost 3 bases, the J end lost 2 bases, and 9 bases lay between the germline ends. The CDR3 runs to 14 residues. In germline, CDR1 is LGHNA, CDR2 YNFKEQ. The data originate from a study of shared clonotypes between healthy human individuals. Study-level background: The plates for each donor numbered three CD4 naive, three CD4 memory, two CD8 naive and one CD8 memory.

The rearrangement uses TRBV4-2 and TRBJ2-3, with D unresolved. The sequence was collected from a man aged 25 to 40 in good health. The sample consisted of naive CD4+ T cells sorted from blood. Subset here: CD45RA+ positively selected. The CDR3 coding sequence is TGTGCCAGCAGCCAGACGATCTACACAGATACGCAGTATTTT. It codes for CASSQTIYTDTQYF.